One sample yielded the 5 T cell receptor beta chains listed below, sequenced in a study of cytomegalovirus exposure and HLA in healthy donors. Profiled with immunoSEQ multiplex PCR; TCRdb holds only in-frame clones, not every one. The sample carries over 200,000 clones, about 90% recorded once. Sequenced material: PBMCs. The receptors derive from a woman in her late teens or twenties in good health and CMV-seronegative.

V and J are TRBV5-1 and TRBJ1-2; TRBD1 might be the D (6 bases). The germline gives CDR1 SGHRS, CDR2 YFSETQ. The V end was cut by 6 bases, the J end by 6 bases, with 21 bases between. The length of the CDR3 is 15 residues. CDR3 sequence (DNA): TGCGCCAGCACCCTATGGGACAAAGCCTCAAATGGCTACACCTTC. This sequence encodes CASTLWDKASNGYTF.

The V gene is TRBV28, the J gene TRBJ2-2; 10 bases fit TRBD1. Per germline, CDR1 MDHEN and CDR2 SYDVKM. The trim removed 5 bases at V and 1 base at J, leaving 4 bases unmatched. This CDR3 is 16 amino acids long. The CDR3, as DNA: TGTGCCAGCAGTAGACAGGGGGCTATGAACACCGGGGAGCTGTTTTTT. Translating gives CASSRQGAMNTGELFF.

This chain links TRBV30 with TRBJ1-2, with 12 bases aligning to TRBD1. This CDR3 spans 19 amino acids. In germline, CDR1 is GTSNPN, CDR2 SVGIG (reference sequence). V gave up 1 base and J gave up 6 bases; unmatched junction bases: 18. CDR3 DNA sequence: TGTGCCTGGAGTGCCCAAACGTCTCCACCGGGACAGGGGGCTCATGGCTACACCTTC. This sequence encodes CAWSAQTSPPGQGAHGYTF.

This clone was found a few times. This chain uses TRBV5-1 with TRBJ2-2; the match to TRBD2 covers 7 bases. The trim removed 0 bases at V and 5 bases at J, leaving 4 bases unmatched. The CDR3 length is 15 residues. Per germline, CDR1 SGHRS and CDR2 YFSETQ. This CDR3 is CASSLVAGATGELFF. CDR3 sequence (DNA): TGCGCCAGCAGCTTGGTGGCGGGAGCTACCGGGGAGCTGTTTTTT.

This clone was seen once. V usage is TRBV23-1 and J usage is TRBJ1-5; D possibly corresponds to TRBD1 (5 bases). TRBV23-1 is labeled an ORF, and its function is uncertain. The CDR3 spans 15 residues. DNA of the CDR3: TGCGAGACAACTCGGGAGAGGGGAAGCAATCAGCCCCAGCATTTT. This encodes CETTRERGSNQPQHF.